A single sample is the source of the 4 T cell receptor beta chains below, sequenced in a study of radiotherapy plus CTLA-4 blockade in lung cancer. Clones were sequenced by immunoSEQ multiplex PCR, and TCRdb holds only the in-frame ones, with some missing. This table has tens of thousands of clones, roughly four fifths appearing once. Source: peripheral blood, taken from a patient treated with radiotherapy plus ipilimumab. The receptors shown here come from a human donor with non-small cell lung cancer whose response to radiotherapy plus ipilimumab could not be evaluated. Some clones in this sample may be carry-over from other donors' samples.

This chain connects TRBV18 to TRBJ2-5; 9 bases line up with TRBD2. Germline CDR1 KGHSH, CDR2 LQKENI. V was clipped by 6 bases and J by 2 bases; unmatched bases: 10. The CDR3 runs 16 residues. CDR3 nucleotide sequence: TGTGCCAGCTCTGTCGGGACTAGCCTCATTCAAGAGACCCAGTACTTC. Translating gives CASSVGTSLIQETQYF.

The J gene is TRBJ2-7, the V gene TRBV7-2, with TRBD1 matching 7 bases. CDR1 is SGHTA and CDR2 is FQGNSA in the germline V gene. The J segment lost 0 bases and the V segment lost 5 bases, leaving 7 bases of the junction unmatched. The CDR3 totals 15 residues. For the CDR3, the DNA is TGTGCCAGCAGCGCGCCGGGACAGAGCTCCTACGAGCAGTACTTC. This sequence encodes CASSAPGQSSYEQYF.

The sample holds one count of this clone. In DNA, the CDR3 is TGTGCCAGCAGCTTAGCTGGACAGGGGGAAAAACCGAACACTGAAGCTTTCTTT. Translating it yields CASSLAGQGEKPNTEAFF. The gene calls are TRBV7-3 and TRBJ1-1; 10 nucleotides align to TRBD1. The V segment lost 2 bases and the J segment 1 base; nucleotides outside the gene matches: 10. This CDR3 spans 18 amino acids. In germline, CDR1 is SGHTA, CDR2 FQGTGA.

V usage is TRBV7-9 and J usage is TRBJ1-5; D is unclear. This CDR3 is built from 15 residues. Trimming cost V 2 bases and J 2 bases, with 10 bases left between them. CDR1 is SEHNR, CDR2 FQNEAQ, per germline (reference sequence). CDR3 nucleotides: TGTGCCAGCAGCTTACGCGAAGTGGGCAATCAGCCCCAGCATTTT. It codes for CASSLREVGNQPQHF.